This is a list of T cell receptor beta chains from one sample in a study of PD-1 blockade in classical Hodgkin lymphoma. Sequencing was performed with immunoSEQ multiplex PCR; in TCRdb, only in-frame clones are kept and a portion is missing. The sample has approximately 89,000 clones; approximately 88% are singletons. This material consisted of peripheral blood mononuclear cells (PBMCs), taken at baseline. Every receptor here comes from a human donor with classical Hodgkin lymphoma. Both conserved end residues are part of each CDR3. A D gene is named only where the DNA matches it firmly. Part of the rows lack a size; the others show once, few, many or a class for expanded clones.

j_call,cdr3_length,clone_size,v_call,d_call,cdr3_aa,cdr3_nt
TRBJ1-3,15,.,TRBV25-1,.,CASSASLEDGNTIYF,TGTGCCAGCAGTGCTTCCCTGGAGGACGGAAACACCATATATTTT
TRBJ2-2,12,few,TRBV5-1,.,CASSLANGELFF,TGCGCCAGCAGTTTAGCGAACGGGGAGCTGTTTTTT
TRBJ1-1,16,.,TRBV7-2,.,CASSPTSWTVNTEAFF,TGTGCCAGCAGCCCGACCTCTTGGACAGTTAACACTGAAGCTTTCTTT
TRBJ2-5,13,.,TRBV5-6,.,CASNQGPQETQYF,TGTGCCAGTAATCAGGGACCGCAAGAGACCCAGTACTTC
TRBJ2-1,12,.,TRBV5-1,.,CASSLARNEQFF,TGCGCCAGCAGCTTGGCCAGAAATGAGCAGTTCTTC
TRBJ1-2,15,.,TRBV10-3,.,CAIIPDREANYGYTF,TGTGCCATCATCCCGGACAGAGAAGCTAACTATGGCTACACCTTC
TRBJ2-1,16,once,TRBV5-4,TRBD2,CASSGPGLAVLSEQFF,TGTGCCAGCAGCGGGCCGGGACTAGCGGTTCTGTCTGAGCAGTTCTTC
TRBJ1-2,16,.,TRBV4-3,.,CASSQGEGGRRDGYTF,TGCGCCAGCAGCCAAGGGGAAGGGGGGCGAAGGGATGGCTACACCTTC
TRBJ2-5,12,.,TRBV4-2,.,CASSQGLETQYF,TGTGCCAGCAGCCAAGGGCTTGAGACCCAGTACTTC
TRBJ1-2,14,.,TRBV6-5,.,CASSYSGVNYGYTF,TGTGCCAGCAGTTACTCGGGGGTAAACTATGGCTACACCTTC
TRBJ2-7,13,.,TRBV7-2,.,CASSRGEGREQYF,TGTGCCAGCAGCCGGGGAGAGGGCCGCGAGCAGTACTTC
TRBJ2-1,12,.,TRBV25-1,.,CASSEKYNEQFF,TGTGCCAGCAGTGAAAAATACAATGAGCAGTTCTTC
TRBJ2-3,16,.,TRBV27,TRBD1,CASSLFAGQGADTQYF,TGTGCCAGCAGTTTATTTGCGGGACAGGGGGCAGATACGCAGTATTTT
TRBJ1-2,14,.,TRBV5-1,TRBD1,CASSSLQGNYGYTF,TGCGCCAGCAGCTCCCTACAGGGGAACTATGGCTACACCTTC
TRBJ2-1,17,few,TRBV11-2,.,CASSAQTGTPSYNEQFF,TGTGCCAGCAGCGCCCAAACCGGGACCCCCAGCTACAATGAGCAGTTCTTC
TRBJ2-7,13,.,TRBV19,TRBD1,CASSDRGTYEQYF,TGTGCCAGTAGTGACAGGGGAACCTACGAGCAGTACTTC
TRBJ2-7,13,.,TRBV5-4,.,CASSRISSYEQYF,TGTGCCAGCAGTAGGATCAGCTCCTACGAGCAGTACTTC